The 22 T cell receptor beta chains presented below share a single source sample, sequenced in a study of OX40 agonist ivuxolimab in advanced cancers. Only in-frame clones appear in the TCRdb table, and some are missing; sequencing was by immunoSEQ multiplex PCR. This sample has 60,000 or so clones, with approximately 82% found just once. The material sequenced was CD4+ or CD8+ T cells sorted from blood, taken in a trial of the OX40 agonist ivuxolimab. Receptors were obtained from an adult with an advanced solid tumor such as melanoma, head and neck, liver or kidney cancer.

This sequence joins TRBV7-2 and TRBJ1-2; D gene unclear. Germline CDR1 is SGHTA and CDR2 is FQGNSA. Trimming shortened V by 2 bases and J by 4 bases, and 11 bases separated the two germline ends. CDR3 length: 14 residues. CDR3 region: CASSLLGSGYGYTF. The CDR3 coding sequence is TGTGCCAGCAGCTTATTGGGGAGTGGCTATGGCTACACCTTC. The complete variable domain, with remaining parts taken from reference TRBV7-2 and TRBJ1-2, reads GAGVSQSPSNKVTEKGKDVELRCDPISGHTALYWYRQSLGQGLEFLIYFQGNSAPDKSGLPSDRFSAERTGGSVSTLTIQRTQQEDSAVYLCASSLLGSGYGYTFGSGTRLTVV.

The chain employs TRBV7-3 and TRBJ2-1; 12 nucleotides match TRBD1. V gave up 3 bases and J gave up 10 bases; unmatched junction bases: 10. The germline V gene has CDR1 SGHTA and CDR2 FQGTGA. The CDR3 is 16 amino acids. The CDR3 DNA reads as TGTGCCAGCAGCTTGATGCCGGGACAGGGGGCCAGGGAGCAGTTCTTC. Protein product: CASSLMPGQGAREQFF.

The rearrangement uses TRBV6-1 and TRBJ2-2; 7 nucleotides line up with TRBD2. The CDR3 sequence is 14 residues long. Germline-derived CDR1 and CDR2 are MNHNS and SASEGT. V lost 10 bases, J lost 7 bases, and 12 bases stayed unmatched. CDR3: CAISWRETIGELFF. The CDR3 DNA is TGTGCCATCTCGTGGCGGGAGACTATCGGGGAGCTGTTTTTT.

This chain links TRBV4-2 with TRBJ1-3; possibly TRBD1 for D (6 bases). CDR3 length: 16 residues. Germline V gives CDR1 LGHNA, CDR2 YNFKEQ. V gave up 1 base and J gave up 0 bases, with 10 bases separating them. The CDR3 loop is CASSQGTASSGNTIYF. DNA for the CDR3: TGTGCCAGCAGCCAAGGGACAGCCTCCTCTGGAAACACCATATATTTT.

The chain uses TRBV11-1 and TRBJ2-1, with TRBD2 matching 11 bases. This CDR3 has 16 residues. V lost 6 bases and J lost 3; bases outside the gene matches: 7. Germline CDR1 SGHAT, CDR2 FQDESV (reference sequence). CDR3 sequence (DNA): TGTGCCAGCAGAGGACCCGGGACTAGCGGCTACAATGAGCAGTTCTTC. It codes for CASRGPGTSGYNEQFF.

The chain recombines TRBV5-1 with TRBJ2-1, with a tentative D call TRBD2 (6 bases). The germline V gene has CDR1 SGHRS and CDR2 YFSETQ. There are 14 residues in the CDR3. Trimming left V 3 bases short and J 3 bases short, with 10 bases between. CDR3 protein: CASSYGGGYNEQFF. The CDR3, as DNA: TGCGCCAGCAGCTATGGGGGAGGCTACAATGAGCAGTTCTTC.

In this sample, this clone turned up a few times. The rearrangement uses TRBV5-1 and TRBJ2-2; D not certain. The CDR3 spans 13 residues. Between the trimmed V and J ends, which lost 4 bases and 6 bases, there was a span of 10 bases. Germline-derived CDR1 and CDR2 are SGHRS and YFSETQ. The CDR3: CASSPQWAGELFF. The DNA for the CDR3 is TGCGCCAGCAGCCCTCAGTGGGCCGGGGAGCTGTTTTTT.

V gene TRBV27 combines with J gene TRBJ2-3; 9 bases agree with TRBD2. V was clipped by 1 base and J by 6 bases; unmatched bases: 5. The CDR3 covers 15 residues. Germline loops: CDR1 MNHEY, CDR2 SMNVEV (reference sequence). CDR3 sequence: CASSLYSGSGDTQYF. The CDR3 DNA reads TGTGCCAGCAGTTTATATAGCGGGAGTGGCGATACGCAGTATTTT.

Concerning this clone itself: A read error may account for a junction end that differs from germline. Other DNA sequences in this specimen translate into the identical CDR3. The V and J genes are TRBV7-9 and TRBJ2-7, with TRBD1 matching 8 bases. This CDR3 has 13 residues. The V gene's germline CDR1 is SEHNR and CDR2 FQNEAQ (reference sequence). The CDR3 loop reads CASSAGQGSEQYF. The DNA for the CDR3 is TGTGCCAGCAGCGCTGGACAGGGAAGCGAGCAATACTTC.

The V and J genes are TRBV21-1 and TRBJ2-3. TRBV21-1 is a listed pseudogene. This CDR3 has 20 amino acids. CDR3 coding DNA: TGTGCCAGCAGCGGCCGAAGGGGACGGCCACAACCCACGTACACAGATACGCAGTATTTT. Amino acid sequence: CASSGRRGRPQPTYTDTQYF.

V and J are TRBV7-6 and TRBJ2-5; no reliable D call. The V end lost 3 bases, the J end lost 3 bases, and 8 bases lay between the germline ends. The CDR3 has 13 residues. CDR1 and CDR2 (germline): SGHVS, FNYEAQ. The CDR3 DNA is TGTGCCAGCAGCTTGAGCCGAGAAGAGACCCAGTACTTC. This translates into CASSLSREETQYF.

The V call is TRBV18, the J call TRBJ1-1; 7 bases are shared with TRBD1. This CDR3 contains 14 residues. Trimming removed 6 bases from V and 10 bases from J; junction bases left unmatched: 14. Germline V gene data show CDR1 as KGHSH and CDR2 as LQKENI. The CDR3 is CASSLGQFASVAFF. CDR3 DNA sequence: TGTGCCAGCTCTTTGGGACAGTTTGCTTCGGTAGCTTTCTTT.

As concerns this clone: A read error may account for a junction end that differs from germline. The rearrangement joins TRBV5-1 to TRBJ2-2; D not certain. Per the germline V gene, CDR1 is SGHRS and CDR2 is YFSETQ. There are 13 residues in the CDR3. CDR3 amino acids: CATSTQATGELFF. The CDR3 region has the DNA TGCGCCACCAGCACCCAGGCCACCGGGGAGCTGTTTTTT.

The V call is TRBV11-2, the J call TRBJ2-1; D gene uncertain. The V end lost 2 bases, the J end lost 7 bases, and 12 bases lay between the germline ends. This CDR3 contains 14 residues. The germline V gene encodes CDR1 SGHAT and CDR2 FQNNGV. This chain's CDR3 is CASSLRVGVNEQFF. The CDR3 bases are TGTGCCAGCAGCTTAAGAGTAGGAGTGAATGAGCAGTTCTTC.

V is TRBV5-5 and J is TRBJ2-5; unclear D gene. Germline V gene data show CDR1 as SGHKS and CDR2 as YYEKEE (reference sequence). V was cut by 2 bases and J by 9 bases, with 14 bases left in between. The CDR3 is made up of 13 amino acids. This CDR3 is CASSFAILGSQYF. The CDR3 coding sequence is TGTGCCAGCAGCTTCGCCATCCTGGGGTCCCAGTACTTC.

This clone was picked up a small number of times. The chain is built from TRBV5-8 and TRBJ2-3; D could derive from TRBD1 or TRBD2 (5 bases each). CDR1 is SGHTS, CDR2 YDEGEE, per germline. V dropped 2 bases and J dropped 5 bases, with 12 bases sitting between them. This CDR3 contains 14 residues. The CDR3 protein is CASSLEGRKDTQYF. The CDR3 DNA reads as TGTGCCAGCAGCTTAGAGGGGCGCAAAGATACGCAGTATTTT.

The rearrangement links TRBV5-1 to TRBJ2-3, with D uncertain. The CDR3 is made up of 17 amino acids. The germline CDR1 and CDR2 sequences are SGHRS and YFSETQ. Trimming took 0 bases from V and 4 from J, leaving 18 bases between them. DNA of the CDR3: TGCGCCAGCAGCTTGGGGTGGGCGGACGCTGTGTCAGATACGCAGTATTTT. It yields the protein CASSLGWADAVSDTQYF. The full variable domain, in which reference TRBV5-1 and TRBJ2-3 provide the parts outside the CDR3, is KAGVTQTPRYLIKTRGQQVTLSCSPISGHRSVSWYQQTPGQGLQFLFEYFSETQRNKGNFPGRFSGRQFSNSRSEMNVSTLELGDSALYLCASSLGWADAVSDTQYFGPGTRLTVL.

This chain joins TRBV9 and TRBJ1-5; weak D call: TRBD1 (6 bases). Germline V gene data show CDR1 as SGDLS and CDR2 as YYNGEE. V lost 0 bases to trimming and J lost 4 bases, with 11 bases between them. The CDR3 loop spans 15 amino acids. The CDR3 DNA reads TGTGCCAGCAGCGTAGAAGGGGGATCTAATCAGCCCCAGCATTTT. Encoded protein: CASSVEGGSNQPQHF.

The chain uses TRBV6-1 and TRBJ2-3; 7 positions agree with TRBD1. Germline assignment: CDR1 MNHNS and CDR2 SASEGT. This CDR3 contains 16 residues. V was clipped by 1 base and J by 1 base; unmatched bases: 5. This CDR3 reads CASSEDRGQGTDTQYF. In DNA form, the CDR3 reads TGTGCCAGCAGTGAAGACAGGGGTCAAGGCACAGATACGCAGTATTTT.

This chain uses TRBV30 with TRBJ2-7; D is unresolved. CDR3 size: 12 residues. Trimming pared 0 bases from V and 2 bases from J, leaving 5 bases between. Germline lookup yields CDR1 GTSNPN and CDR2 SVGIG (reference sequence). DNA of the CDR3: TGTGCCTGGAGTGTAGGGCCCTACGAGCAGTACTTC. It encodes CAWSVGPYEQYF. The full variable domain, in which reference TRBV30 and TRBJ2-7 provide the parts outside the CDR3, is SQTIHQWPATLVQPVGSPLSLECTVEGTSNPNLYWYRQAAGRGLQLLFYSVGIGQISSEVPQNLSASRPQDRQFILSSKKLLLSDSGFYLCAWSVGPYEQYFGPGTRLTVT.

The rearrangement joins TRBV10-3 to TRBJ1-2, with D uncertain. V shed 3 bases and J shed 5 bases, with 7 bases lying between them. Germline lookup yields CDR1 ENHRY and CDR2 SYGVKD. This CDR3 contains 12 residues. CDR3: CAISDEPYGYTF. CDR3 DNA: TGTGCCATCAGTGATGAACCGTATGGCTACACCTTC.

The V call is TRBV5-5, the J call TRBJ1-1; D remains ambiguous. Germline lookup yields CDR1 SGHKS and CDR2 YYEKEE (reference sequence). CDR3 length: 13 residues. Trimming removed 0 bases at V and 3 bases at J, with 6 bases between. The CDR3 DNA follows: TGTGCCAGCAGCTTGGTTGGGTACACTGAAGCTTTCTTT. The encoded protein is CASSLVGYTEAFF.